These T cell receptor beta chains were read from a single sample in a study of blood T cell repertoires in COVID-19. Profiling relied on immunoSEQ multiplex PCR, and the TCRdb table lists in-frame clones only, not all of them. The sample has roughly 58,000 clones, more than 75% seen once. The source material was peripheral blood. The receptors come from a man in his forties or fifties with active or convalescent COVID-19. Each CDR3 is given with its conserved first and last residue. A D gene is named only where the DNA matches it firmly. Some rows have no size entry. The others give once, few or many, or a class for an expanded clone.

j_call: TRBJ1-2
clone_size: -
v_call: TRBV29-1
d_call: TRBD1
cdr3_aa: CSVDWGQGDYGYTF
cdr3_nt: TGCAGCGTTGACTGGGGACAGGGGGACTATGGCTACACCTTC

j_call: TRBJ1-4
clone_size: -
v_call: TRBV19
d_call: -
cdr3_aa: CASLDRSTNEKLFF
cdr3_nt: TGTGCCAGCCTAGACAGGTCAACTAATGAAAAACTGTTTTTT

j_call: TRBJ2-5
clone_size: once
v_call: TRBV5-1
d_call: -
cdr3_aa: CASSFGGTGETQYF
cdr3_nt: TGCGCCAGCAGCTTCGGCGGGACGGGGGAGACCCAGTACTTC

j_call: TRBJ1-6
clone_size: once
v_call: TRBV4-1
d_call: TRBD1
cdr3_aa: CASSRSIGTDIRPLHF
cdr3_nt: TGCGCCAGCAGCCGATCAATAGGGACAGACATCAGACCCCTCCACTTT

j_call: TRBJ2-3
clone_size: -
v_call: TRBV5-1
d_call: TRBD1
cdr3_aa: CASSLGQGEDTQYF
cdr3_nt: TGCGCCAGCAGCTTGGGACAGGGGGAAGATACGCAGTATTTT

j_call: TRBJ2-3
clone_size: -
v_call: TRBV4-1
d_call: -
cdr3_aa: CASSESVLVGTDTQYF
cdr3_nt: TGCGCCAGCAGCGAATCGGTACTAGTAGGCACAGATACGCAGTATTTT

j_call: TRBJ2-7
clone_size: -
v_call: TRBV19
d_call: -
cdr3_aa: CASSIGTGGSYEQYF
cdr3_nt: TGTGCCAGTAGTATAGGGACTGGTGGCTCCTACGAGCAGTACTTC

j_call: TRBJ1-2
clone_size: -
v_call: TRBV3-1/TRBV3-2
d_call: TRBD1
cdr3_aa: CASSQGQGSGYTF
cdr3_nt: TGTGCCAGCAGCCAAGGACAGGGGTCCGGCTACACCTTC

j_call: TRBJ1-3
clone_size: once
v_call: TRBV23-1
d_call: -
cdr3_aa: CASTREYKGNTIYF
cdr3_nt: TGCGCCAGCACCCGTGAATACAAGGGAAACACCATATATTTT

j_call: TRBJ1-1
clone_size: -
v_call: TRBV6-5
d_call: -
cdr3_aa: CASSFQGNLFDTEAFF
cdr3_nt: TGTGCCAGCAGTTTTCAGGGGAATCTTTTCGACACTGAAGCTTTCTTT

j_call: TRBJ1-1
clone_size: -
v_call: TRBV12-3/TRBV12-4
d_call: -
cdr3_aa: CASSFRGSSEAFF
cdr3_nt: TGTGCCAGCAGTTTTCGGGGGTCTTCTGAAGCTTTCTTT

j_call: TRBJ1-1
clone_size: -
v_call: TRBV19
d_call: TRBD1
cdr3_aa: CASFETQGAGNTEAFF
cdr3_nt: TGTGCCAGCTTTGAGACCCAGGGGGCCGGGAACACTGAAGCTTTCTTT

j_call: TRBJ2-5
clone_size: -
v_call: TRBV7-2
d_call: -
cdr3_aa: CASSLGVLIQETQYF
cdr3_nt: TGTGCCAGCAGCTTAGGGGTACTAATCCAAGAGACCCAGTACTTC

j_call: TRBJ1-1
clone_size: -
v_call: TRBV7-2
d_call: -
cdr3_aa: CASSSTGWTEAFF
cdr3_nt: TGTGCCAGCAGCTCAACAGGGTGGACTGAAGCTTTCTTT

j_call: TRBJ2-1
clone_size: -
v_call: TRBV3-1/TRBV3-2
d_call: TRBD2
cdr3_aa: CASSQLGGPWNEQFF
cdr3_nt: TGTGCCAGCAGCCAATTGGGAGGGCCTTGGAATGAGCAGTTCTTC